The rows below give T cell receptor beta chains drawn from one sample of a study of blood T cell repertoires in COVID-19. TCRdb keeps only in-frame clones here, not all; method: immunoSEQ multiplex PCR. The sample holds some 240,000 clones; roughly nine tenths are singletons and the top ten take less than 7.5%. Sequenced: peripheral blood. These receptor sequences come from a man aged 60-69 years who had recovered from COVID-19. CDR3s include the opening cysteine and the closing phenylalanine or tryptophan. The size of a clone is reported for some rows only, either as once, few or many, or as a class for expanded clones.

j_call clone_size v_call cdr3_aa
TRBJ1-6 - TRBV9 CASTSSGSPLHF
TRBJ2-7 - TRBV7-6 CASSKTSVGTYEQYF
TRBJ1-4 - TRBV28 CASSLRSGSEKLFF
TRBJ2-3 few TRBV10-3 CAISDLAGADTQYF
TRBJ1-1 - TRBV5-4 CASSFTGGNTEAFF
TRBJ2-1 once TRBV4-1 CASSPNLAGDFLKGQFF
TRBJ1-1 - TRBV5-1 CASTGGNTEAFF
TRBJ2-1 once TRBV15 CATSREAGRNEQFF
TRBJ2-4 - TRBV9 CASSGAAGTGLAKNIQYF
TRBJ2-2 - TRBV25-1 CASKDRMGSGELFF
TRBJ2-7 - TRBV5-4 CASSLGGPSYEQYF
TRBJ2-1 - TRBV2 CASSESGTEKLNEQFF
TRBJ2-1 - TRBV19 CASSIMRESNEQFF
TRBJ1-3 - TRBV6-5 CASSYSGQGTGNTIYF
TRBJ2-7 - TRBV2 CASNRGGRRTGFYEQYF
TRBJ2-5 once TRBV5-5 CASSSSQTWRETQYF
TRBJ1-5 once TRBV7-2 CASSPDRVANQPQHF
TRBJ2-3 - TRBV21-1 CASSKLVLAGETDTQYF
TRBJ2-1 - TRBV28 CASSLGGSPNEQFF
TRBJ2-7 - TRBV7-2 CASSHPSGPSSYEQYF
TRBJ2-7 - TRBV30 CAWRGQPSYEQYF
TRBJ2-7 once TRBV2 CASRVQSYEQYF
TRBJ1-1 - TRBV6-5 CASRRGESALGAFF
TRBJ1-5 - TRBV7-8 CASSPRSVGFSNQPQHF
TRBJ2-2 once TRBV6-5 CASSQTNTGELFF
TRBJ1-5 few TRBV6-1 CASSEGAGGTLYQPQHF
TRBJ2-1 - TRBV7-9 CASSPGRRLAGYNEQFF
TRBJ2-1 - TRBV28 CASSVGGQGGNEQFF
TRBJ2-5 - TRBV2 CASSVPSGQETQYF
TRBJ1-2 once TRBV5-4 CASSLEGRTGRQYGYTF
TRBJ2-3 - TRBV19 CASSAGTEDTDTQYF
TRBJ2-1 - TRBV14 CASSPPLRSGTTYNEQFF
TRBJ2-3 - TRBV24-1 CATSDPLAGVPDTQYF
TRBJ2-3 - TRBV24-1 CATSDPGGGADTQYF
TRBJ2-5 - TRBV29-1 CSAAPGETQYF
TRBJ2-7 - TRBV4-2 CASSHPHAGTSFYEQYF